These T cell receptor beta chains were read from a single sample in a study of HIV-infected patients and healthy controls. In TCRdb, the 5' RACE reads were re-called with MiXCR into one record per CDR3 protein. The table has 18,000 or so distinct CDR3 sequences, 12% seen once. The sample taken for sequencing was blood. Receptors were obtained from an adult in good health. The CDR3 runs from the conserved cysteine through the conserved F or W. The D gene is left open where the match is weak. Size values are once, few and many counts, or a class for expanded clones, and some rows have none.

V	J	size	D	DNA	CDR3
TRBV20-1	TRBJ2-7	NA	NA	TGCAGTGCTGACGACTACGAGCAGTACTTC	CSADDYEQYF
TRBV7-2	TRBJ1-5	medium-sized	NA	TGTGCCAGCAGCTTCTCCCCTGAGGGCAATCAGCCCCAGCATTTT	CASSFSPEGNQPQHF
TRBV6-2/TRBV6-3	TRBJ2-6	NA	NA	TGTGCCAGCAGTTACCACGGGCCCCGACAGAGGGCCAACGTCCTGACTTTC	CASSYHGPRQRANVLTF
TRBV2	TRBJ2-3	NA	NA	TGTGCCAGCAGAACTAGGCCCGATACGCAGTATTTT	CASRTRPDTQYF
TRBV2	TRBJ1-1	many	NA	TGTGCCAGCAGTGCAGGCATGAACACTGAAGCTTTCTTT	CASSAGMNTEAFF
TRBV20-1	TRBJ2-3	many	TRBD2	TGCAGTGAGGAGACGACTAGCGGGGGCCCAGATACGCAGTATTTT	CSEETTSGGPDTQYF
TRBV5-1	TRBJ1-4	many	NA	TGCGCCAGCAGCTTGATGGGGGTCCGCACTAATGAAAAACTGTTTTTT	CASSLMGVRTNEKLFF
TRBV5-1	TRBJ1-2	many	NA	TGCGCCAGCAGCCCGGACGCCCCAGGAGGCTACACCTTC	CASSPDAPGGYTF
TRBV4-1	TRBJ1-5	NA	NA	TGCGCCAGCAGCCAGCTCAGGGGTGGCAATCAGCCCCAGCATTTT	CASSQLRGGNQPQHF
TRBV6-5	TRBJ1-3	NA	TRBD1	TGTGCCAGCAGTTACGGGACAGCCGGAAACACCATATATTTT	CASSYGTAGNTIYF
TRBV28	TRBJ2-4	many	NA	TGTGCCAGCAGTTCAGACAGGATGGCCAAAAACATTCAGTACTTC	CASSSDRMAKNIQYF
TRBV5-1	TRBJ2-1	NA	NA	TGCGCCAGTACCCAGGGACCTTCCTACAATGAGCAGTTCTTC	CASTQGPSYNEQFF
TRBV28	TRBJ2-6	many	TRBD1	TGTGCCAGCAGTTCCCCAACAGGGGTGCCTGGGGCCAACGTCCTGACTTTC	CASSSPTGVPGANVLTF
TRBV4-2	TRBJ1-2	medium-sized	NA	TGTGCCAGCAGCCCTACTGAGGGCAGGGGCGACTATGGCTACACCTTC	CASSPTEGRGDYGYTF
TRBV7-3	TRBJ2-3	many	TRBD2	TGTGCCAGCAGCTTAAGGCCTAGCGGGGGGGTCAGAGATACGCAGTATTTT	CASSLRPSGGVRDTQYF
TRBV5-6	TRBJ2-5	many	TRBD2	TGTGCCAGCAGCTTTAATCTAGCGGGGTCCCAAGAGACCCAGTACTTC	CASSFNLAGSQETQYF
TRBV1	TRBJ2-3	medium-sized	NA	TGCACCAGCAGCCATAGGGGGCTGTTAGCGGGGGGCACAGATACGCAGTATTTT	CTSSHRGLLAGGTDTQYF
TRBV6-5	TRBJ2-5	medium-sized	NA	TGTGCCAGCAGTTTCCGGGTCCAAGAGACCCAGTACTTC	CASSFRVQETQYF
TRBV7-2	TRBJ2-4	NA	NA	TGTGCCAGCAGCTTAGTTACAGGGGGGGGAGTCATTCAGTACTTC	CASSLVTGGGVIQYF
TRBV6-1	TRBJ2-3	NA	TRBD2	TGTGCCAGCAGTGAGCGGGGGGCAGATACGCAGTATTTT	CASSERGADTQYF
TRBV4-1	TRBJ2-7	medium-sized	TRBD1	TGCGCCAGCAGCCAAGATCTACAGGGGCCCGAGCAGTACTTC	CASSQDLQGPEQYF
TRBV4-3	TRBJ2-5	once	NA	TGCGCCAGCAGCCAAGGAAACCAGAGAGCGGGCCAAGAGACCCAGTACTTC	CASSQGNQRAGQETQYF
TRBV12-3/TRBV12-4	TRBJ2-3	many	NA	TGTGCCAGCAGTTTTGCCGGGCTTGGCACAGATACGCAGTATTTT	CASSFAGLGTDTQYF
TRBV6-6	TRBJ1-5	medium-sized	NA	TGTGCCAGCAGTTACTCGTCAGGGAATCAGCCCCAGCATTTT	CASSYSSGNQPQHF
TRBV4-1	TRBJ1-6	medium-sized	TRBD1	TGCGCCAGCAGCCGAAGTTGGGACAGGGAAACTAATTCACCCCTCCACTTT	CASSRSWDRETNSPLHF
TRBV12-3/TRBV12-4	TRBJ1-2	NA	TRBD1	TGTGCCAGCAGTAGACAGGGGAACTATGGCTACACCTTC	CASSRQGNYGYTF
TRBV12-3/TRBV12-4	TRBJ1-1	many	NA	TGTGCCAGCAGTTTCTATACGGGGGAAGCTTTCTTT	CASSFYTGEAFF
TRBV18	TRBJ1-4	many	NA	TGTGCCAGCTCACCTGGACAGACTAATGAAAAACTGTTTTTT	CASSPGQTNEKLFF
TRBV5-1	TRBJ1-1	NA	NA	TGCGCCAGCAGCTTTACTGCAGGGGCTGGCACTGAAGCTTTCTTT	CASSFTAGAGTEAFF
TRBV7-9	TRBJ2-3	few	NA	TGTGCCAGCGCCCCGGGGGCGGACCGCACAGATACGCAGTATTTT	CASAPGADRTDTQYF
TRBV3-1	TRBJ1-3	medium-sized	NA	TGTGCCAGCAGCTTTCGGCGCCAGGGCTCTGGAAACACCATATATTTT	CASSFRRQGSGNTIYF
TRBV7-2	TRBJ2-3	many	NA	TGTGCCAGCAGCTTCAAGGCAGGGCCCACAGATACGCAGTATTTT	CASSFKAGPTDTQYF
TRBV11-2	TRBJ2-1	many	NA	TGTGCCAGCAGCTTTCTCCCTGACCTCTCCTACAATGAGCAGTTCTTC	CASSFLPDLSYNEQFF
TRBV19	TRBJ2-4	many	NA	TGTGCCAGTAGTATCGGGGAAAACATTCAGTACTTC	CASSIGENIQYF
TRBV3-1	TRBJ1-1	many	NA	TGTGCCAGCAGCCAAACATCCGGGTCAATGAACACTGAAGCTTTCTTT	CASSQTSGSMNTEAFF
TRBV3-1	TRBJ2-5	many	TRBD1	TGTGCCAGCAGAAGACACAGGGGGCCGGAAGAGACCCAGTACTTC	CASRRHRGPEETQYF
TRBV7-2	TRBJ1-5	many	TRBD1	TGTGCCAGCAGCTTAAGGGGGCGCAGAGGGGATCAGCCCCAGCATTTT	CASSLRGRRGDQPQHF
TRBV7-2	TRBJ1-5	many	NA	TGTGCCAGCAGCTTATGGCCAGCTAGCAATCAGCCCCAGCATTTT	CASSLWPASNQPQHF
TRBV4-1	TRBJ1-5	many	TRBD1	TGCGCCAGCAGCCAAGCGGGACAGGGTCAAAAGCCCCAGCATTTT	CASSQAGQGQKPQHF
TRBV7-2	TRBJ2-5	medium-sized	TRBD2	TGTGCCAGCAGCTTCCAGCGGGGGCGTGGAGAGACCCAGTACTTC	CASSFQRGRGETQYF
TRBV19	TRBJ1-2	many	NA	TGTGCCAGTAGTATTGTTCAGGGAATCTACACCTTC	CASSIVQGIYTF